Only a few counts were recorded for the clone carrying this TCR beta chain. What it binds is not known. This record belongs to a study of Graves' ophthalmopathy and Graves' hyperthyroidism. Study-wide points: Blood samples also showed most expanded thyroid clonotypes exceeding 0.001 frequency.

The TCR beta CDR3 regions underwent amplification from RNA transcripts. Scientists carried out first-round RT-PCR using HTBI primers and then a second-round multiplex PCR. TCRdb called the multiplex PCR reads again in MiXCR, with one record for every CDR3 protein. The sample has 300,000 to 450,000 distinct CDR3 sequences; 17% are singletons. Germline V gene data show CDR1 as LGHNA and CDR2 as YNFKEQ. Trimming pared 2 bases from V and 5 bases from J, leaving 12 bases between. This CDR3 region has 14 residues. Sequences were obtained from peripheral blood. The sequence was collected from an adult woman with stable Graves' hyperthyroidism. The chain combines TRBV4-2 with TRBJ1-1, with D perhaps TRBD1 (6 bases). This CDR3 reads CASSQSSGATEAFF. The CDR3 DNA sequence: TGTGCCAGCAGCCAATCATCAGGGGCAACTGAAGCTTTCTTT.